The 12 T cell receptor beta chains presented below share a single source sample, sequenced in a study of cytomegalovirus exposure and HLA in healthy donors. PCR primers comprised 60 Vbeta and 13 Jbeta primers. TCRdb's copy holds only in-frame clones and misses some; the assay was immunoSEQ multiplex PCR. The table has under 120,000 clones, 55% to 75% seen once; the top ten hold approximately 3.8%. The sample was PBMCs. All receptors derive from a man aged 25-45 years in good health and CMV-seropositive.

J is TRBJ1-3 and V is TRBV11-2; D is perhaps TRBD1 (6 bases). The germline V and J ends were trimmed by 6 bases and 1 base, with 13 bases remaining between them. Germline lookup yields CDR1 SGHAT and CDR2 FQNNGV. There are 15 residues in the CDR3. As DNA, the CDR3 is TGTGCCAGCAGTTCCCAGGGGAGTTCTGGAAACACCATATATTTT. This codes for CASSSQGSSGNTIYF.

The rearrangement joins TRBV5-1 to TRBJ2-1; TRBD2 matches 16 bases. Germline V gives CDR1 SGHRS, CDR2 YFSETQ. V lost 4 bases to trimming and J lost 9 bases; unmatched junction nucleotides: 4. The CDR3 is 15 residues long. CDR3: CASSGTSGGAGEQFF. Written as DNA, the CDR3 is TGCGCCAGCAGCGGGACTAGCGGGGGGGCGGGTGAGCAGTTCTTC.

Worth noting for this clone: The same CDR3 is also encoded by other DNA sequences in this sample. The chain couples TRBV5-1 to TRBJ2-3; maybe TRBD2 (6 bases). The CDR3 is 14 residues long. Germline V gives CDR1 SGHRS, CDR2 YFSETQ. V was clipped by 0 bases and J by 1 base, with 6 bases between them. The DNA for the CDR3 is TGCGCCAGCAGCTTGGGGGGGGGCACAGATACGCAGTATTTT. It codes for CASSLGGGTDTQYF.

The chain recombines TRBV5-1 with TRBJ2-1; a weak D match, TRBD2 (7 bases). The ends were cut back, 7 bases at V and 6 bases at J, with 20 bases in the middle. Germline CDR1 is SGHRS and CDR2 is YFSETQ. CDR3 size: 15 residues. CDR3 sequence: CASGLGGGGGNEQFF. CDR3 in DNA: TGCGCCAGCGGGTTAGGGGGGGGCGGTGGCAATGAGCAGTTCTTC.

The chain uses TRBV19 and TRBJ1-2; the match to TRBD1 covers 7 bases. Germline CDR1 and CDR2: LNHDA and SQIVND (reference sequence). J gave up 3 bases and V 6 bases, and 4 bases lay outside the gene matches. This CDR3 region has 13 residues. The CDR3 loop reads CASSGGQHYGYTF. Here the CDR3 DNA reads TGTGCCAGTAGCGGGGGACAGCACTATGGCTACACCTTC.

The chain combines TRBV4-1 with TRBJ1-1; maybe TRBD1 (5 bases). The germline CDR1 and CDR2 sequences are MGHRA and YSYEKL. Trimming left V 6 bases short and J 5 bases short, with 22 bases between. The CDR3 loop spans 16 amino acids. The chain's CDR3 is CASSHTGVSPWTEAFF. CDR3 sequence (DNA): TGCGCCAGCAGTCACACGGGGGTATCTCCGTGGACTGAAGCTTTCTTT.

The chain joins TRBV6-5 to TRBJ1-6, with 9 positions matching TRBD1. The CDR3 has 14 residues. Trimming took 4 bases from V and 11 from J; bases not matched to a gene: 6. Germline assignment: CDR1 MNHEY and CDR2 SVGAGI. In DNA form, the CDR3 reads TGTGCCAGCAGTTCGGGACAGGGTATGGCACCCCTCCACTTT. Protein sequence: CASSSGQGMAPLHF.

The rearrangement links TRBV30 to TRBJ1-1; 7 positions agree with TRBD1. This CDR3 is built from 14 residues. Germline CDR1 GTSNPN, CDR2 SVGIG (reference sequence). The J segment lost 0 bases and the V segment lost 7 bases, leaving 8 bases of the junction unmatched. The DNA of the CDR3 is TGTGCCTCAACCAGGGACAGCTTGAACACTGAAGCTTTCTTT. Translation gives CASTRDSLNTEAFF.

In DNA form, the CDR3 reads TGTGCCAGCAGTGAAGCTTCCAACTACGAGCAGTACTTC. Protein sequence: CASSEASNYEQYF. The chain is built from TRBV6-1 and TRBJ2-7; D remains unclear. Per germline, CDR1 MNHNS and CDR2 SASEGT. CDR3 size: 13 residues. V lost 0 bases and J 3 bases, leaving 6 bases between the germline ends.

The chain is built from TRBV6-1 and TRBJ2-3; 8 nucleotides agree with TRBD2. The J segment lost 2 bases and the V segment lost 3 bases, leaving 7 bases of the junction unmatched. Looked up from germline, CDR1 is MNHNS and CDR2 is SASEGT. This CDR3 is 16 amino acids long. In DNA form, the CDR3 reads TGTGCCAGCAGTGATAAATTAGCGGGGTTCACAGATACGCAGTATTTT. Its protein is CASSDKLAGFTDTQYF.

V gene TRBV5-5 combines with J gene TRBJ1-2; maybe TRBD1 (6 bases). This CDR3 has 16 amino acids. V shed 0 bases and J shed 0 bases, with 12 bases lying between them. In germline, CDR1 is SGHKS, CDR2 YYEKEE (reference sequence). CDR3 nucleotide sequence: TGTGCCAGCAGCTTGGCCCAGGGGATGGCTAACTATGGCTACACCTTC. Translating gives CASSLAQGMANYGYTF.

This clone appeared a few times. The gene calls are TRBV11-3 and TRBJ1-1; D unclear. V was pared by 1 base and J by 12 bases, with 12 bases between. The CDR3 consists of 12 residues. Germline CDR1 SGHNT, CDR2 YENEEA. CDR3 protein: CASSLGSITPFF. The CDR3 nucleotides are TGTGCCAGCAGCTTAGGATCGATCACACCTTTCTTT.